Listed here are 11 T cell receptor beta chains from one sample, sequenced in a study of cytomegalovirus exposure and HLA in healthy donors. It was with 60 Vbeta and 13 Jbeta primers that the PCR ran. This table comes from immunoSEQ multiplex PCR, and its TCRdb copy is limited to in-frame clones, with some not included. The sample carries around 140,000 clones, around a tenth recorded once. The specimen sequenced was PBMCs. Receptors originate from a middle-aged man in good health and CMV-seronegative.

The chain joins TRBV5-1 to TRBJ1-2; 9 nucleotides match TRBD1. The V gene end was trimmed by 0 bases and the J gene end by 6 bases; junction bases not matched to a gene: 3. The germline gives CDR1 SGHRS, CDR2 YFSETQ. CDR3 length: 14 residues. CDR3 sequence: CASSLDRGLDGYTF. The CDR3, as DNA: TGCGCCAGCAGCTTGGACAGGGGGCTCGATGGCTACACCTTC.

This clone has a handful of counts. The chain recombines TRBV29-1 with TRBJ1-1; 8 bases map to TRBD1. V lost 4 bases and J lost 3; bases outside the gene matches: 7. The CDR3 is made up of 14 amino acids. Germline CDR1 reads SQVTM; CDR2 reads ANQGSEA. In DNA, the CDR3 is TGCAGCGTTGGGCCCCCGGACAGGGACACTGAAGCTTTCTTT. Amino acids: CSVGPPDRDTEAFF.

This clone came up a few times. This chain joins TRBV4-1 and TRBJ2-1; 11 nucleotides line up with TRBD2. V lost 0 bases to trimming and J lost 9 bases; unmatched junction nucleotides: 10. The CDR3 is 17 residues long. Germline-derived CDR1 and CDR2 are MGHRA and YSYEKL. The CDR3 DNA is TGCGCCAGCAGCCAAGATTCGGAACTAGCGGGAGTAGGTGAGCAGTTCTTC. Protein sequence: CASSQDSELAGVGEQFF.

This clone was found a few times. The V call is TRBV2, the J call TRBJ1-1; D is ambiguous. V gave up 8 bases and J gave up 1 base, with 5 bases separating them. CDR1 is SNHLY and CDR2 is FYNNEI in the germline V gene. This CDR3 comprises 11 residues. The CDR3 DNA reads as TGTGCCAGCCAGGAGAACACTGAAGCTTTCTTT. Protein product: CASQENTEAFF.

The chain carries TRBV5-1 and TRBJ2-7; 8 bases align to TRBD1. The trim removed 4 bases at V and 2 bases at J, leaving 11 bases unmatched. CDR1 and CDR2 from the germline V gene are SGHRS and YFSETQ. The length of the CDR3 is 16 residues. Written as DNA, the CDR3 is TGCGCCAGCAGCCCGGACAGGGCACAAGTGGCCTACGAGCAGTACTTC. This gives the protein CASSPDRAQVAYEQYF.

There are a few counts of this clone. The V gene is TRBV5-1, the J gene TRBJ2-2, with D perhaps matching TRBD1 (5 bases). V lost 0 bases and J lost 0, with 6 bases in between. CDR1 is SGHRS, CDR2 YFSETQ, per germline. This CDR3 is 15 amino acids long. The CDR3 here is CASSLVGPNTGELFF. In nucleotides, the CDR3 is TGCGCCAGCAGCTTGGTGGGGCCGAACACCGGGGAGCTGTTTTTT.

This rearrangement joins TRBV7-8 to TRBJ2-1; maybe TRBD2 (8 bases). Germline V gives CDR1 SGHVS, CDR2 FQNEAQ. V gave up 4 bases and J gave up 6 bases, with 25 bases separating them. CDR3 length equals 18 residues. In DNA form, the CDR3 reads TGTGCCAGCAGCTGGGCAGGGGGAAGCGGGAGTTCTCGCAATGAGCAGTTCTTC. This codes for CASSWAGGSGSSRNEQFF.

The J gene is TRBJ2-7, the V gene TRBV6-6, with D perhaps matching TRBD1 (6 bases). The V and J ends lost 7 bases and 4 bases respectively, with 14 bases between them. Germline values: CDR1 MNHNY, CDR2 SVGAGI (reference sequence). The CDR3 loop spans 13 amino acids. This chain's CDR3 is CASTLGRGYEQYF. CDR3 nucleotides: TGTGCCAGCACCCTGGGAAGGGGGTACGAGCAGTACTTC.

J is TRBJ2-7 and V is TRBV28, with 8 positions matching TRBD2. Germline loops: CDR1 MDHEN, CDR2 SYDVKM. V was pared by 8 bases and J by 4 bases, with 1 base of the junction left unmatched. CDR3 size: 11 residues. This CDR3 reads CASRGGYEQYF. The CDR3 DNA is TGTGCCAGCCGGGGGGGGTACGAGCAGTACTTC.

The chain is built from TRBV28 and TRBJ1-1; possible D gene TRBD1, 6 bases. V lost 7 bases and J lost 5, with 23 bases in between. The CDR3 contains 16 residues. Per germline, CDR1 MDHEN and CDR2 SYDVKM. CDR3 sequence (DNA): TGTGCCAGCACCAGAGGGGACAACCTTTCGGGAACTGAAGCTTTCTTT. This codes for CASTRGDNLSGTEAFF.

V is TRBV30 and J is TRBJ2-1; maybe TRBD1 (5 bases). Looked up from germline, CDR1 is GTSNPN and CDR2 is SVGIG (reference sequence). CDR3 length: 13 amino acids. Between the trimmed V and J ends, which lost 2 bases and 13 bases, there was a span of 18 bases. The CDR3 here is CAWSKGYYGEQFF. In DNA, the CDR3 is TGTGCCTGGAGTAAGGGGTACTACGGAGAACAGTTCTTC.